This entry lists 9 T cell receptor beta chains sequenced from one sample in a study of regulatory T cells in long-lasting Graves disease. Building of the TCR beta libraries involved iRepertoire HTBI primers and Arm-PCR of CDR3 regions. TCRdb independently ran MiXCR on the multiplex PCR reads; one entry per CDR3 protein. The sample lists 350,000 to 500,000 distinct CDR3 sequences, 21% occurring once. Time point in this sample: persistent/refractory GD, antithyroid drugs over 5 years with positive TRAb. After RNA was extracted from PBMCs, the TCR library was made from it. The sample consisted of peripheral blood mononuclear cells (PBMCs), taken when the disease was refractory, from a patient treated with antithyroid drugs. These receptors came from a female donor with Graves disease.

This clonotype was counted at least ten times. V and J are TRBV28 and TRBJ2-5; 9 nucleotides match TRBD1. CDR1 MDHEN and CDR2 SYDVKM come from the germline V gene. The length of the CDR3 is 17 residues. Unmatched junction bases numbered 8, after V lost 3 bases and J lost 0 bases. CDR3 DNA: TGTGCCAGCAGTTTGGGGTCGACAGGGGGGTACCAAGAGACCCAGTACTTC. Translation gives CASSLGSTGGYQETQYF.

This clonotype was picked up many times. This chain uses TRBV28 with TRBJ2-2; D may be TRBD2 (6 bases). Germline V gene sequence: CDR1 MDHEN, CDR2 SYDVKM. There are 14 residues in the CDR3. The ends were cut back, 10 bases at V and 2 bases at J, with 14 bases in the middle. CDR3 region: CAIEPGLNTGELFF. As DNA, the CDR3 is TGTGCCATAGAACCGGGACTTAACACCGGGGAGCTGTTTTTT. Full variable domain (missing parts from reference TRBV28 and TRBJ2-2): DVKVTQSSRYLVKRTGEKVFLECVQDMDHENMFWYRQDPGLGLRLIYFSYDVKMKEKGDIPEGYSVSREKKERFSLILESASTNQTSMYLCAIEPGLNTGELFFGEGSRLTVL.

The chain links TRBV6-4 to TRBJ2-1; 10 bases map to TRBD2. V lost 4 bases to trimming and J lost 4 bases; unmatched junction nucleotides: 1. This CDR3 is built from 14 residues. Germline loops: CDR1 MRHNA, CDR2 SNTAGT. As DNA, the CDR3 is TGTGCCAGCAGTGCAGCGGGAGGGTACAATGAGCAGTTCTTC. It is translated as CASSAAGGYNEQFF.

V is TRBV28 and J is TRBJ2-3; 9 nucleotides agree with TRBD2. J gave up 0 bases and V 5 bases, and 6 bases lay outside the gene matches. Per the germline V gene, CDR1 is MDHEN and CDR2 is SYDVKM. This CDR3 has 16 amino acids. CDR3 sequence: CASSETSGGSTDTQYF. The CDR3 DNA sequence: TGTGCCAGCAGTGAGACTAGCGGTGGTAGCACAGATACGCAGTATTTT. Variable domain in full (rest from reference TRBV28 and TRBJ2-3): DVKVTQSSRYLVKRTGEKVFLECVQDMDHENMFWYRQDPGLGLRLIYFSYDVKMKEKGDIPEGYSVSREKKERFSLILESASTNQTSMYLCASSETSGGSTDTQYFGPGTRLTVL.

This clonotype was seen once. The CDR3 loop is CASSPRTGDGSFAKNIQYF. DNA of the CDR3: TGTGCCAGCAGCCCTCGGACAGGGGATGGTTCTTTCGCCAAAAACATTCAGTACTTC. V usage is TRBV9 and J usage is TRBJ2-4; 9 nucleotides line up with TRBD1. After removal of 4 bases from V and 1 base from J, the junction contained 15 bases not matched to a gene. Germline V lookup: CDR1 SGDLS, CDR2 YYNGEE. The length of the CDR3 is 19 residues.

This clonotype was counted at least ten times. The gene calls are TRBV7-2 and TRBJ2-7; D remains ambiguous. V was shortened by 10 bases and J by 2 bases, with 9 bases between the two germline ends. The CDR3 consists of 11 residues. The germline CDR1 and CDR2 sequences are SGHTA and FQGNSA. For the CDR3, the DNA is TGTGCCACCTCTGAGGCCTACGAGCAGTACTTC. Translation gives CATSEAYEQYF.

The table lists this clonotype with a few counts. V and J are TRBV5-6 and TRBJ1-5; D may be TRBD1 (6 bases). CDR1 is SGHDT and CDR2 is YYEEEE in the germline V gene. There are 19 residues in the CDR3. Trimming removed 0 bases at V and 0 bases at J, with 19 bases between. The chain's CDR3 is CASSLGGGRLGYSNQPQHF. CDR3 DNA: TGTGCCAGCAGCTTGGGCGGGGGCAGACTCGGGTATAGCAATCAGCCCCAGCATTTT.

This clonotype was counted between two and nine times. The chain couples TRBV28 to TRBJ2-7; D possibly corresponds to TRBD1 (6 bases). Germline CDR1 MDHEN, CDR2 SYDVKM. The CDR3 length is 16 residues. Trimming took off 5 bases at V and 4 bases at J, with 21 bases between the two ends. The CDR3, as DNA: TGTGCCAGCAGTCTCACAGGGTACGCACCCCCTTACGAGCAGTACTTC. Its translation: CASSLTGYAPPYEQYF.

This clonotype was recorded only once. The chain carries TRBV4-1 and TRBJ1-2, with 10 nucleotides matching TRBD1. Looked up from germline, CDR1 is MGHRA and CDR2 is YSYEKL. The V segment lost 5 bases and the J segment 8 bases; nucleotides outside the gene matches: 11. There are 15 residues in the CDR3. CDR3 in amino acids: CASSDGTGDTGGYTF. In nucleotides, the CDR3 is TGCGCCAGCAGCGACGGGACAGGGGATACGGGCGGCTACACCTTC.